The T cell receptor beta chain under discussion was sequenced for a study of beta chain features in type 1 diabetes. Background on the study: Cell yields, gender and age were similar in healthy donors and patients.

Sequencing targeted expressed TCRB transcripts, as all isolated RNA had been reverse transcribed. TCRdb's table, derived via immunoSEQ multiplex PCR, lists solely in-frame clones and lacks some. In the table there are about 360,000 clones, about 12% of which are singletons. In this sample, this clone turned up a few times. With 4 bases clipped from V and 4 bases from J, the junction kept 8 bases outside the gene matches. Germline V lookup: CDR1 SGHDT, CDR2 YYEEEE. This CDR3 contains 16 residues. The authors sorted CD4+ naive, central memory, regulatory and stem cell-like memory cells via CD45RO/CCR7/CD25/CD127/CD95/CD27.

V usage is TRBV5-6 and J usage is TRBJ2-1; 10 bases are shared with TRBD1. The specimen sequenced was naive CD4+ T cells from blood. The TCR was taken from a man between 18 and 35 years old in good health. This CDR3 is CASSVLRDRGYNEQFF. The CDR3 nucleotides read TGTGCCAGCAGCGTCCTCCGGGACAGGGGTTACAATGAGCAGTTCTTC.